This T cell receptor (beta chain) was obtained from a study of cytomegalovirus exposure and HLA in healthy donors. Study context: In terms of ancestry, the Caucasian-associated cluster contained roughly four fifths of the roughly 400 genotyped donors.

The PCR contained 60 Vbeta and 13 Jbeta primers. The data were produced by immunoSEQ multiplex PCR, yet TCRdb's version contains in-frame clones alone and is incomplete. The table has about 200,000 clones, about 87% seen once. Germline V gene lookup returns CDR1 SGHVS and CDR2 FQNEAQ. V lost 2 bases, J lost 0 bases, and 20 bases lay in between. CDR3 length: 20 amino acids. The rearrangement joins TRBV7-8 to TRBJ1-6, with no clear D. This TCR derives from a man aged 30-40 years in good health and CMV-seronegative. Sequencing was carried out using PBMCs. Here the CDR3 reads CASSLSGHTRSSSYNSPLHF. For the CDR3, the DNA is TGTGCCAGCAGCTTAAGCGGGCACACCCGTTCCAGCTCCTATAATTCACCCCTCCACTTT.